This T cell receptor (beta chain) was identified in a study of chemoradiotherapy in HPV16-positive cancers. Study information: Candidate HPV-specific clones and shared TCR motifs came from a couple of HPV16-positive patients. General observations from the study: Functional assays defining HPV-specific T cells used only two HPV16-positive patients. For HPV16-positive patients, expanding HPV-responsive T cells associated with longer recurrence-free survival.

The table came from immunoSEQ multiplex PCR; TCRdb's copy has only in-frame clones and leaves some out. The sample lists approximately 13,000 clones; 77% were seen once. This CDR3 comprises 15 residues. Germline CDR1 SGHTA, CDR2 FQGNSA. V was shortened by 0 bases and J by 4 bases, with 12 bases between the two germline ends. This clone was recorded once. What it binds is unknown. V and J are TRBV7-2 and TRBJ1-2; D ambiguous. This material was obtained from a patient who underwent chemoradiotherapy. This clonotype was obtained from a human donor with HPV-associated anogenital cancer. The CDR3 nucleotides read TGTGCCAGCAGCTTAGCCAGGCCGAGCGTCTATGGCTACACCTTC. This sequence encodes CASSLARPSVYGYTF.